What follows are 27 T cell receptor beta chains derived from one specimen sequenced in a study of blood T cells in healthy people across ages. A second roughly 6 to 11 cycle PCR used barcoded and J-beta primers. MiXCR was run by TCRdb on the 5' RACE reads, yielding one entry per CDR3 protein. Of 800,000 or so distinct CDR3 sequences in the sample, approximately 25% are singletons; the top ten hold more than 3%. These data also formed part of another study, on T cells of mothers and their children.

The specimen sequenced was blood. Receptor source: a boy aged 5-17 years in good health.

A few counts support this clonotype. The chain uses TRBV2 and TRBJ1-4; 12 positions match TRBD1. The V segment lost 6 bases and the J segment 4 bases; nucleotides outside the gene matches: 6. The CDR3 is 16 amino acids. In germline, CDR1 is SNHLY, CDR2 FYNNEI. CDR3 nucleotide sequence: TGTGCCAGCAGAGGGACAGGGGGCCCGTTTAATGAAAAACTGTTTTTT. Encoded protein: CASRGTGGPFNEKLFF.

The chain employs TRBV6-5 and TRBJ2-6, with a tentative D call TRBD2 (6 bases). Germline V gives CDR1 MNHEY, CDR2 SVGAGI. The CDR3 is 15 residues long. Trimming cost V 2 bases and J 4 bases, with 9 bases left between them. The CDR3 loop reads CASSYGGMGANVLTF. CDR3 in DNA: TGTGCCAGCAGTTACGGCGGGATGGGGGCCAACGTCCTGACTTTC.

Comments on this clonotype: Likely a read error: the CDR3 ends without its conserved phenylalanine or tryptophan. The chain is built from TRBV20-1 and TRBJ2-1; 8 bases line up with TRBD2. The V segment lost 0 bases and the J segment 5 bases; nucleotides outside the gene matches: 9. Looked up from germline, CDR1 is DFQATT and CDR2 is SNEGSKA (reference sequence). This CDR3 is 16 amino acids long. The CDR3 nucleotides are TGCAGTGCTAGAGATCTGAGGCTAGCGGGCAACAATGAGCAGTTCTCC. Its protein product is CSARDLRLAGNNEQFS.

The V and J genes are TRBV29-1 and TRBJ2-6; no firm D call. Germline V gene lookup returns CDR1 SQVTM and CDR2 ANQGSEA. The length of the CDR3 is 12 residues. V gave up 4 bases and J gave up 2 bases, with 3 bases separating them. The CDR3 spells CSVATGANVLTF. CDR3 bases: TGCAGCGTTGCAACTGGGGCCAACGTCCTGACTTTC.

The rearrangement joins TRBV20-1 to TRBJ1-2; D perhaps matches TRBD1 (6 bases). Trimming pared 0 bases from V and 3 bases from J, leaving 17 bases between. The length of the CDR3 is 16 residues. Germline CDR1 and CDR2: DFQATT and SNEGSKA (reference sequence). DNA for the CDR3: TGCAGTGCTAGAGAGGGCGGGGGGGGCGCGGACTATGGCTACACCTTC. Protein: CSAREGGGGADYGYTF.

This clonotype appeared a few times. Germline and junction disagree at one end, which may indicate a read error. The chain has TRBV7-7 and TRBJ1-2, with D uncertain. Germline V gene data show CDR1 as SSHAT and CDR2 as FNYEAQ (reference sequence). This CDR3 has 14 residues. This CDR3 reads CASSPLRANYGYTF. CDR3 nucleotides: TGTGCTAGCAGCCCGCTTAGAGCTAACTACGGCTACACCTTC.

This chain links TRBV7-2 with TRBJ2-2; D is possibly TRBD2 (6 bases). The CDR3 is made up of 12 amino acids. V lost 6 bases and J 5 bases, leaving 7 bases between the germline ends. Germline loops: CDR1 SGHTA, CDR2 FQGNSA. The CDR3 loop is CASREGTGELFF. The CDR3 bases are TGTGCCAGCAGGGAGGGGACCGGGGAGCTGTTTTTT.

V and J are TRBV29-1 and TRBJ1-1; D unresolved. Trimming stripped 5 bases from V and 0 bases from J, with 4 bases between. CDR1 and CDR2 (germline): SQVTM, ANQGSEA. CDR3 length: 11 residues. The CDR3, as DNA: TGCAGCGTTTTCATGAACACTGAAGCTTTCTTT. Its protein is CSVFMNTEAFF.

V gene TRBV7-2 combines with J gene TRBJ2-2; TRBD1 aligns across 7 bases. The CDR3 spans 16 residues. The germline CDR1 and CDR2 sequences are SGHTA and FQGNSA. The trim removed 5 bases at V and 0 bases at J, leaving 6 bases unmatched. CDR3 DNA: TGTGCCAGCAGCCAGTGGACAGGAACGAACACCGGGGAGCTGTTTTTT. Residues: CASSQWTGTNTGELFF.

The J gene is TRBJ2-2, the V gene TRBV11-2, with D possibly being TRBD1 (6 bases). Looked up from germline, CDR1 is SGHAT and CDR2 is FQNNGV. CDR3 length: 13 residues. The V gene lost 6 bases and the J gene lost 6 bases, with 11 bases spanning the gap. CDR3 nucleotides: TGTGCCAGCAGTTTAACAGGGTCCGGGGAGCTGTTTTTT. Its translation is CASSLTGSGELFF. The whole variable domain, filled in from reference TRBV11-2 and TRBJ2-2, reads EAGVAQSPRYKIIEKRQSVAFWCNPISGHATLYWYQQILGQGPKLLIQFQNNGVVDDSQLPKDRFSAERLKGVDSTLKIQPAKLEDSAVYLCASSLTGSGELFFGEGSRLTVL.

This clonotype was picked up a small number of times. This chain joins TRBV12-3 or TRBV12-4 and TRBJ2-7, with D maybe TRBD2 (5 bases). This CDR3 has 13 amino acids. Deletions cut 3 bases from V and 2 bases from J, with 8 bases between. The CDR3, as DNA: TGTGCCAGCAGTTTCGGGATTACCTACGAGCAGTACTTC. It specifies CASSFGITYEQYF.

CDR3 residues: CASSIRQGSDEQFF. Written as DNA, the CDR3 is TGTGCCAGTAGTATCCGACAGGGTAGCGATGAGCAGTTCTTC. The chain combines TRBV19 with TRBJ2-1, with 7 bases matching TRBD1. The V gene's germline CDR1 is LNHDA and CDR2 SQIVND (reference sequence). V shed 3 bases, J shed 8 bases, and the junction held 7 bases outside the gene matches. The CDR3 runs to 14 residues.

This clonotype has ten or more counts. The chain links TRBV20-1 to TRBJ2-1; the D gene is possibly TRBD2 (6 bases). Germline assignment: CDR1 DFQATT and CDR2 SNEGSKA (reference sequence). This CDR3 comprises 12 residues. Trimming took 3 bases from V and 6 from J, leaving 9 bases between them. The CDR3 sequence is CSASLGSNEQFF. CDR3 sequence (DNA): TGCAGTGCTAGTCTCGGGAGCAATGAGCAGTTCTTC.

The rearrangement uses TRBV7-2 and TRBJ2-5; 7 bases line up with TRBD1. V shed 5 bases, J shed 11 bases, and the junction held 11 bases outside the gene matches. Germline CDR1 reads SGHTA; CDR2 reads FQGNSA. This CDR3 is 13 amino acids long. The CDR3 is CASSTFTGAEQYF. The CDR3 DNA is TGTGCCAGCAGCACGTTCACAGGGGCTGAGCAGTACTTC.

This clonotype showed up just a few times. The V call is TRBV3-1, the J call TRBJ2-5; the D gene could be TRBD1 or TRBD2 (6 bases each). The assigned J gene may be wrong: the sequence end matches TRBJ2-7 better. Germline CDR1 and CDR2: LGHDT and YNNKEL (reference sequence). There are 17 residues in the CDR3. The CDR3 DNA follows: TGTGCCAGCAGGGCGCATCTCGGGGGCTACCCTTCCTACGAGCAGTACTTC. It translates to CASRAHLGGYPSYEQYF.

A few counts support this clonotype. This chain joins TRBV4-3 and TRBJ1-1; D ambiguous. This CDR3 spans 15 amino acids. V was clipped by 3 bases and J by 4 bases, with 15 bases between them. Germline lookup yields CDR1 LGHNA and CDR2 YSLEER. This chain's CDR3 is CASSQIDILGTEAFF. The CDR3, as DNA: TGCGCCAGCAGCCAGATAGATATCCTGGGCACTGAAGCTTTCTTT.

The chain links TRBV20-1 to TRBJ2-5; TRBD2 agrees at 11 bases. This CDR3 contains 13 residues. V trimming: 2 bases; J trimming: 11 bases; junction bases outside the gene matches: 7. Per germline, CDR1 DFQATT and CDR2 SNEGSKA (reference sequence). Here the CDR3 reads CSARPGLAAEQYF. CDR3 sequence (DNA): TGCAGTGCTAGACCGGGACTAGCGGCGGAGCAGTACTTC.

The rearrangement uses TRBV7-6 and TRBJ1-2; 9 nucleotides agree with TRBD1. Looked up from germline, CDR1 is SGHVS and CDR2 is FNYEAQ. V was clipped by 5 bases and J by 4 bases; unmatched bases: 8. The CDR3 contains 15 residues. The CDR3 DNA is TGTGCCAGCAGCCTCCGGACAGGGGAGGGCTATGGCTACACCTTC. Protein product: CASSLRTGEGYGYTF.

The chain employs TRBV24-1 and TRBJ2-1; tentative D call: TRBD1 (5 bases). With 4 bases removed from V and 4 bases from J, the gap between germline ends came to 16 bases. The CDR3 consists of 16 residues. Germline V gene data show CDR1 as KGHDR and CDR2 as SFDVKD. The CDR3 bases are TGTGCCACCAGTGACGCCGACAGAAGGGGATACAATGAGCAGTTCTTC. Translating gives CATSDADRRGYNEQFF.

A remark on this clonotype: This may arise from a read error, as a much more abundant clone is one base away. The chain's CDR3 is CASSSREGVGKIQYF. CDR3 DNA sequence: TGTGCCAGCAGCTCCCGGGAGGGGGTGGGAAAGATTCAGTACTTC. This chain uses TRBV9 with TRBJ2-4, with TRBD2 identical over 8 bases. The CDR3 loop spans 15 amino acids. The ends lost 4 bases at V and 10 bases at J; junction bases unmatched: 13. CDR1 is SGDLS, CDR2 YYNGEE, per germline.

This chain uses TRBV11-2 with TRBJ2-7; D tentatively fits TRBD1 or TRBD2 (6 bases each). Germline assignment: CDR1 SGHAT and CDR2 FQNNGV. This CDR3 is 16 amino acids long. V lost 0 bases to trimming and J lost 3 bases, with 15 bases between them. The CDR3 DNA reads TGTGCCAGCAGCTTAGATCCCGGGGGCTTCGTCTACGAGCAGTACTTC. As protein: CASSLDPGGFVYEQYF.

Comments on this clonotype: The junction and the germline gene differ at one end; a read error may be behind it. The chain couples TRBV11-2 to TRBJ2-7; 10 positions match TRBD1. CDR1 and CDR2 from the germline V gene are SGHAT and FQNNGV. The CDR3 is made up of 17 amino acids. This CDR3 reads CASSLDLPDRGVKEQYF. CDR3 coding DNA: TGTGCCAGCAGCCTAGATCTTCCGGACAGGGGGGTCAAGGAGCAGTACTTC.

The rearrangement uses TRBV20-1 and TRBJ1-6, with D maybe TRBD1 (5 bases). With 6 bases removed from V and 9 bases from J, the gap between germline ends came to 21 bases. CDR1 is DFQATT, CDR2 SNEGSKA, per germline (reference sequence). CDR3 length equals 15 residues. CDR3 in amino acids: CSATSAGRGSSPLHF. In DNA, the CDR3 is TGCAGTGCCACCTCGGCGGGGCGGGGAAGTTCACCCCTCCACTTT.

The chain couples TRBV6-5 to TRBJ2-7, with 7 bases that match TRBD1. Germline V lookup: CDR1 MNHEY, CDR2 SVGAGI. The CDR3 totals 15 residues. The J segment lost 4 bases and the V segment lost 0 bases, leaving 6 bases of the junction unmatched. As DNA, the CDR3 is TGTGCCAGCAGTTACTCGGGGACAGAGTATTACGAGCAGTACTTC. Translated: CASSYSGTEYYEQYF.

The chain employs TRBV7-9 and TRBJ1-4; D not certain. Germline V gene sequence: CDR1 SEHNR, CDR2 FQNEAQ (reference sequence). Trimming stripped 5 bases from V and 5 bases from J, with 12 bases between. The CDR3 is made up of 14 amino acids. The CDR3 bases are TGTGCCAGCAGCGGGGTTTCCCCAAATGAAAAACTGTTTTTT. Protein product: CASSGVSPNEKLFF.

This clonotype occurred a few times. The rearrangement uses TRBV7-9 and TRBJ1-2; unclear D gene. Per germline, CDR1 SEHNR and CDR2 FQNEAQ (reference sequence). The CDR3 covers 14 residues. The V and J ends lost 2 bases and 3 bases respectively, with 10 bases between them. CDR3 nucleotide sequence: TGTGCCAGCAGCTTAATGGGCGGAGACTATGGCTACACCTTC. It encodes CASSLMGGDYGYTF.

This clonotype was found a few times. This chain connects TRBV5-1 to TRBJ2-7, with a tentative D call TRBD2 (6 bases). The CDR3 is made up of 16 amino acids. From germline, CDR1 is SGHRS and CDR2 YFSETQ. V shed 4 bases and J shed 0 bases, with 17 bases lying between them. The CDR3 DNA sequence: TGCGCCAGCAGCAGGGGCGGACTGACTAGCTCCTACGAGCAGTACTTC. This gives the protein CASSRGGLTSSYEQYF.